This TCR beta chain came from a study of T cell repertoires in cytomegalovirus infection. Study-wide points: In two of eight donors, the top clonotype was HLA-C-restricted CMV-specific. Cumulative public TCR beta family frequency identified carriers of CMV plus the relevant HLA.

TCRdb reprocessed the reads with MiXCR, giving one entry per CDR3 protein. The sample gives hundreds of thousands of distinct CDR3 sequences, 40% to 50% of which show up once; about two fifths is in the top ten. Turning to this clonotype: Its antigen is undetermined.

Sequencing was performed on cultured PBMCs, taken from culture after CMV antigen stimulation. The TCR comes from a human donor in good health (CMV status not recorded). Some clones in this sample may be carry-over from other donors' samples.

CDR3: CASSSRSRGRGTF. As DNA, the CDR3 is TGTGCCAGCAGTTCCCGCAGTAGGGGCCGGGGCACCTTC. This chain links TRBV6-5 with TRBJ1-2; a weak D match, TRBD1 (5 bases). This CDR3 has 13 residues. Germline-derived CDR1 and CDR2 are MNHEY and SVGAGI. Deletions cut 4 bases from V and 13 bases from J, with 19 bases between.